The subject of this entry is one T cell receptor beta chain. This record belongs to a study of cytomegalovirus exposure and HLA in healthy donors. Some clones are missing from TCRdb's copy, which holds only in-frame ones; the method was immunoSEQ multiplex PCR. The sample shows around 260,000 clones, less than 95% of them seen only once. The sample was PBMCs. This receptor was taken from a woman younger than 45 in good health and CMV-seronegative.

The CDR3 here is CASSLARSGNAQYF. The DNA for the CDR3 is TGTGCCAGCAGCTTAGCGCGCAGCGGAAACGCCCAGTACTTC. The rearrangement links TRBV7-6 to TRBJ2-5; a weak D match, TRBD2 (5 bases). Germline assignment: CDR1 SGHVS and CDR2 FNYEAQ. V was clipped by 0 bases and J by 9 bases, with 14 bases between them. The CDR3 runs to 14 residues.